The 32 T cell receptor beta chains reported below all come from one sample, sequenced in a study of T cells in women clearing cervical HPV infection. The method was immunoSEQ multiplex PCR; TCRdb's version includes in-frame clones alone and lacks a portion of them. The sample's table shows around 33,000 clones. Sequencing was carried out using blood buffy coat. These receptors all stem from a woman aged 18 to 75 with a cervical HPV16 infection that either progressed to CIN3+ or cleared (not recorded which).

With respect to this clone: The sequence runs out 3 residues before the end of the CDR3; the remainder is reconstructed from the germline J gene. This sequence joins TRBV20-1 and TRBJ2-1; 8 positions match TRBD2. This CDR3 contains 15 residues. V lost 0 bases and J lost 9; bases outside the gene matches: 10. Looked up from germline, CDR1 is DFQATT and CDR2 is SNEGSKA (reference sequence). The CDR3 here is CSARDRGLGLPEQFF. CDR3 DNA (partial): TGCAGTGCTAGAGATCGGGGACTAGGTCTTCCTGAG.

Points on this clone: From the germline J gene comes the end of the CDR3, since the read stops 3 residues before it. V gene TRBV7-9 combines with J gene TRBJ1-1; 7 nucleotides agree with TRBD1. Germline assignment: CDR1 SEHNR and CDR2 FQNEAQ (reference sequence). The CDR3 sequence is 14 residues long. The DNA read from the CDR3 is TGTGCCAGCAGCTCCCGGGACAGCCAAGAGACC. This translates into CASSSRDSQET. The whole CDR3 reads CASSSRDSQETAFF.

As concerns this clone: The CDR3 end falls 3 residues outside the read, so it is completed with the germline J gene. This chain links TRBV19 with TRBJ1-2; 7 bases are a match to TRBD1. Germline CDR1 reads LNHDA; CDR2 reads SQIVND (reference sequence). The CDR3 contains 13 residues. CDR3 sequence reads: CASGTANSYDYTF. The sequenced CDR3 bases are TGTGCCAGTGGGACAGCTAACTCCTACGAC.

Concerning this clone itself: The read ends 3 residues before the CDR3 terminus; that terminus is restored from the germline J gene. The rearrangement links TRBV20-1 to TRBJ2-7; TRBD2 aligns across 9 bases. The germline gives CDR1 DFQATT, CDR2 SNEGSKA (reference sequence). The trim removed 6 bases at V and 6 bases at J, leaving 15 bases unmatched. The CDR3 is 15 amino acids. CDR3 DNA (partial): TGCAGTGCCCGGGTCGCTAGCGGGATCACGGGCGAG. The encoded protein is CSARVASGITGE. The whole CDR3 protein reads CSARVASGITGEQYF.

For this clone: From the germline J gene comes the end of the CDR3, since the read stops 3 residues before it. J is TRBJ2-1 and V is TRBV12-3 or TRBV12-4; 7 nucleotides match TRBD2. There are 15 residues in the CDR3. J gave up 0 bases and V 5 bases, and 4 bases lay outside the gene matches. CDR3 bases read: TGTGCCAGCAGTACTAGCGCGAGCTCCTACAATGAG. This encodes CASSTSASSYNE. The CDR3 in full is CASSTSASSYNEQFF.

As for this clone: The sequenced fragment ends 3 residues before the CDR3 boundary, so the rest is inferred from the germline J gene. This chain connects TRBV5-6 to TRBJ1-1; perhaps TRBD1 as D (5 bases). Trimming removed 0 bases from V and 1 base from J, with 7 bases in between. Germline V gene sequence: CDR1 SGHDT, CDR2 YYEEEE. This CDR3 has 14 residues. CDR3: CASSLDGANTEAFF. The CDR3 DNA, read in part, is TGTGCCAGCAGCTTGGATGGGGCGAACACTGAA.

CDR3 DNA, as far as it was read: TGTGCCTGGAAATTCTTTAGAAGGCAGGATAGCAATCAGCCC. It translates to CAWKFFRRQDSNQP. The full CDR3 sequence reads CAWKFFRRQDSNQPQHF. V is TRBV30 and J is TRBJ1-5; the D is unclear. Coverage ceases 3 residues before the CDR3 finishes, and the germline J gene fills in the end. Germline loops: CDR1 GTSNPN, CDR2 SVGIG (reference sequence). The CDR3 has 17 amino acids. Between the trimmed V and J ends, which lost 4 bases and 0 bases, there was a span of 19 bases.

Notes on this clone: The observed sequence ends 3 residues before the CDR3 terminus, with the missing tail filled in from the germline J gene. The V and J genes are TRBV2 and TRBJ2-2; TRBD1 matches at 9 bases. Germline loops: CDR1 SNHLY, CDR2 FYNNEI. This CDR3 spans 14 amino acids. Trimming at V came to 6 bases and at J to 5 bases, leaving 4 bases not matched to a gene. CDR3 region: CASSETGGTGELFF. Partial CDR3 DNA: TGTGCCAGCAGCGAGACAGGGGGGACCGGGGAG.

For this clone: Coverage ceases 3 residues before the CDR3 finishes, and the germline J gene fills in the end. J is TRBJ1-2 and V is TRBV19, with D unresolved. Germline CDR1 and CDR2: LNHDA and SQIVND (reference sequence). The CDR3 has 15 amino acids. The CDR3 DNA, read in part, is TGTGCCAGTAGCCCACTAGATAACTCCTACAATGAC. Translation gives CASSPLDNSYND. The entire CDR3 protein reads CASSPLDNSYNDYTF.

About this clone: The sequenced fragment ends 3 residues before the CDR3 boundary, so the rest is inferred from the germline J gene. This rearrangement joins TRBV11-2 to TRBJ1-1; TRBD1 matches 9 bases. CDR1 and CDR2 from the germline V gene are SGHAT and FQNNGV. The CDR3 has 13 amino acids. V was clipped by 5 bases and J by 3 bases; unmatched bases: 1. CDR3 amino acids: CASSRQGDTEAFF. The DNA read from the CDR3 is TGTGCCAGCAGCCGACAGGGGGACACTGAA.

Remarks on this clone: The CDR3 is cut off 3 residues early in the read; its end comes from the germline J gene. The chain combines TRBV5-4 with TRBJ2-1; D is perhaps TRBD1 (5 bases). Germline CDR1 reads SGHNT; CDR2 reads YYREEE (reference sequence). The CDR3 totals 14 residues. The germline V and J ends were trimmed by 7 bases and 2 bases, with 13 bases remaining between them. CDR3 residues: CASFGAGTYNEQFF. The covered CDR3 bases are TGTGCCAGCTTTGGGGCAGGGACCTACAATGAG.

On this clone itself: The read comes to an end 3 residues before the CDR3 does, leaving the germline J gene to fill in the end. The gene calls are TRBV6-2 or TRBV6-3 and TRBJ1-2; tentative D call: TRBD1 (5 bases). Germline CDR1 is MNHEY and CDR2 is SVGEGT. The CDR3 loop spans 14 amino acids. CDR3 in amino acids: CASTQRRGGDDYTF. The sequenced part of the CDR3 DNA is TGTGCCAGCACCCAAAGGCGGGGGGGTGACGAC.

In the case of this clone: The read stops 3 residues short of the end of the CDR3; the missing end is completed from the germline J gene. The J gene is TRBJ2-1, the V gene TRBV5-1; the D is unclear. The CDR3 is 15 residues long. Germline CDR1 and CDR2: SGHRS and YFSETQ. V gave up 0 bases and J gave up 7 bases, with 14 bases separating them. The CDR3 loop is CASSLDSPEWNEQFF. Partial CDR3 DNA: TGCGCCAGCAGCTTGGACAGCCCGGAGTGGAATGAG.

Points on this clone: The read is 3 residues too short to cover the CDR3 end, so that end is filled in from the germline J gene. V is TRBV2 and J is TRBJ2-1; 8 bases line up with TRBD2. The J segment lost 5 bases and the V segment lost 6 bases, leaving 3 bases of the junction unmatched. The germline V gene encodes CDR1 SNHLY and CDR2 FYNNEI. This CDR3 has 13 residues. The CDR3 loop is CASRGTRDNEQFF. The CDR3 bases that were read are TGTGCCAGCAGAGGGACTAGGGACAATGAG.

Remarks on this clone: The CDR3 end is not reached by the read, which stops 3 residues before it; the germline J gene fills it in. This chain links TRBV12-3 or TRBV12-4 with TRBJ2-6; 9 bases align to TRBD1. The CDR3 runs 13 residues. The CDR3 region is CASSLDRGGLLTF. The CDR3 bases that were read are TGTGCCAGCAGTTTGGACAGGGGAGGCCTC.

Details on this clone: Read data end 3 residues before the CDR3 end; the end is taken from the germline J gene. This rearrangement joins TRBV20-1 to TRBJ2-7; D is possibly TRBD2 (5 bases). V dropped 6 bases and J dropped 6 bases, with 12 bases sitting between them. Germline V gene sequence: CDR1 DFQATT, CDR2 SNEGSKA (reference sequence). The CDR3 spans 11 residues. The part of the CDR3 DNA that was read is TGCAGTGCGAAACTAGTCCCCGAG. Protein: CSAKLVPE. The entire CDR3 protein reads CSAKLVPEQYF.

As to this clone: The sequenced fragment ends 3 residues before the CDR3 boundary, so the rest is inferred from the germline J gene. The chain combines TRBV2 with TRBJ1-2, with D unclear. The germline V gene encodes CDR1 SNHLY and CDR2 FYNNEI. CDR3 length: 13 amino acids. The sequenced part of the CDR3 DNA is TGTGCCAGCAGGTCCGTGGTCAGGCTTAGG. Its protein is CASRSVVRLR. The full CDR3 protein reads CASRSVVRLRYTF.

As regards this clone: With the read ending 3 residues before the CDR3 end, the germline J gene is used to fill in that end. V is TRBV11-3 and J is TRBJ2-5; D is unclear. The CDR3 length is 13 residues. V shed 5 bases and J shed 5 bases, with 12 bases lying between them. Germline CDR1 and CDR2: SGHNT and YENEEA. This CDR3 is CASSHRVFETQYF. Partial CDR3 DNA: TGTGCCAGCAGCCATCGGGTGTTTGAGACC.

Comment on this clone: The CDR3 is cut off 3 residues early in the read; its end comes from the germline J gene. The chain is built from TRBV20-1 and TRBJ2-1; 9 nucleotides match TRBD2. The germline V gene encodes CDR1 DFQATT and CDR2 SNEGSKA (reference sequence). The CDR3 runs 14 residues. J was trimmed by 8 bases and V by 3 bases; bases with no gene match: 8. CDR3 amino acids: CSASDSGSKDEQFF. Partial CDR3 DNA: TGCAGTGCTAGTGATAGCGGGAGTAAGGATGAG.

Comments on this clone: The CDR3 end falls 3 residues outside the read, so it is completed with the germline J gene. The chain combines TRBV29-1 with TRBJ1-2; D perhaps matches TRBD1 (5 bases). There are 13 residues in the CDR3. Looked up from germline, CDR1 is SQVTM and CDR2 is ANQGSEA. CDR3 in amino acids: CSVPPSGVGGYTF. CDR3 DNA, as far as it was read: TGCAGCGTCCCTCCGTCGGGGGTAGGGGGC.

About this clone: The read halts 3 residues ahead of the CDR3 end, with the missing end drawn from the germline J gene. The chain joins TRBV2 to TRBJ2-3; TRBD1 agrees at 8 bases. Per germline, CDR1 SNHLY and CDR2 FYNNEI. The CDR3 runs 17 residues. The V segment lost 0 bases and the J segment 8 bases; nucleotides outside the gene matches: 13. Incomplete CDR3 DNA: TGTGCCAGCAGTGAAGCCCGGCGGACAGGGACATCGGGTACG. Protein sequence: CASSEARRTGTSGT. The entire CDR3 is CASSEARRTGTSGTQYF.

Concerning this clone itself: The read is 3 residues too short to cover the CDR3 end, so that end is filled in from the germline J gene. The rearrangement joins TRBV2 to TRBJ1-4; D is undetermined. CDR1 and CDR2 from the germline V gene are SNHLY and FYNNEI. The V end was cut by 3 bases, the J end by 7 bases, with 6 bases between. The CDR3 totals 12 residues. The CDR3 region is CASSDSTEKLFF. CDR3 DNA (partial): TGTGCCAGCAGTGACAGTACTGAAAAA. Based on the CDR3 plus reference TRBV2 and TRBJ1-4, the full variable domain is EPEVTQTPSHQVTQMGQEVILRCVPISNHLYFYWYRQILGQKVEFLVSFYNNEISEKSEIFDDQFSVERPDGSNFTLKIRSTKLEDSAMYFCASSDSTEKLFFGSGTQLSVL.

The CDR3 protein is CSAPTTSGRRFGELFF. The CDR3 DNA, read in part, is TGCAGTGCTCCCACGACTAGCGGGAGAAGGTTCGGGGAG. The chain recombines TRBV20-1 with TRBJ2-2, with 12 bases aligning to TRBD2. Sequencing ends 3 residues short of the CDR3 end; the germline J gene provides the rest. The CDR3 has 16 residues. With V trimmed by 5 bases and J by 7 bases, 11 bases remained unmatched. The V gene's germline CDR1 is DFQATT and CDR2 SNEGSKA (reference sequence).

Details on this clone: Read coverage stops 3 residues before the CDR3 terminus; the germline J gene supplies the remainder. V and J are TRBV5-1 and TRBJ2-7; TRBD1 matches at 7 bases. This CDR3 comprises 14 residues. Germline CDR1 SGHRS, CDR2 YFSETQ. With V trimmed by 3 bases and J by 5 bases, 8 bases remained unmatched. Here the CDR3 reads CASSSTGQLDEQYF. CDR3 DNA, as far as it was read: TGCGCCAGCAGCTCTACGGGACAGCTTGACGAG. The whole variable domain, remainder taken from reference TRBV5-1 and TRBJ2-7, is KAGVTQTPRYLIKTRGQQVTLSCSPISGHRSVSWYQQTPGQGLQFLFEYFSETQRNKGNFPGRFSGRQFSNSRSEMNVSTLELGDSALYLCASSSTGQLDEQYFGPGTRLTVT.

About this clone itself: The read terminates 3 residues before the CDR3 end, so the remaining end is supplied by the germline J gene. The chain is built from TRBV6-1 and TRBJ1-5, with D unresolved. V was cut by 4 bases and J by 6 bases, with 10 bases left in between. Germline assignment: CDR1 MNHNS and CDR2 SASEGT. CDR3 size: 13 residues. The CDR3 bases that were read are TGTGCCAGCAGTGGTACAGCAACTCAGCCC. Translation gives CASSGTATQP. The full CDR3 is CASSGTATQPQHF.

For this clone: The DNA ends 3 residues before the CDR3 does, and the rest of the CDR3 is filled in from the germline J gene. The chain recombines TRBV30 with TRBJ2-4, with 8 bases lining up with TRBD1. Germline CDR1 GTSNPN, CDR2 SVGIG (reference sequence). CDR3 size: 12 residues. The CDR3 sequence is CAWRQGVYGQYF. The CDR3 bases that were read are TGTGCCTGGAGACAGGGGGTCTATGGT.

Comment on this clone: The observed sequence ends 3 residues before the CDR3 terminus, with the missing tail filled in from the germline J gene. This chain connects TRBV19 to TRBJ2-1, with D possibly being TRBD1 (6 bases). Trimming shortened V by 6 bases and J by 5 bases, and 11 bases separated the two germline ends. CDR1 and CDR2 from the germline V gene are LNHDA and SQIVND (reference sequence). CDR3 size: 13 residues. The sequenced CDR3 bases are TGTGCCAGTAGCACCCGGACAGACAATGAG. It translates to CASSTRTDNE. The entire CDR3 protein is CASSTRTDNEQFF.

Notes on this clone: Read coverage stops 3 residues before the CDR3 terminus; the germline J gene supplies the remainder. V and J are TRBV30 and TRBJ2-2; perhaps TRBD2 as D (5 bases). This CDR3 has 12 amino acids. Germline CDR1 reads GTSNPN; CDR2 reads SVGIG (reference sequence). CDR3 sequence: CAWRVLGEKLFF. The DNA read from the CDR3 is TGTGCCTGGAGGGTCCTCGGGGAAAAG.

Concerning this clone: The read terminates 3 residues ahead of where the CDR3 ends, so the germline J gene completes it. The rearrangement uses TRBV27 and TRBJ2-7, with D uncertain. Trimming took off 0 bases at V and 2 bases at J, with 11 bases between the two ends. Germline-derived CDR1 and CDR2 are MNHEY and SMNVEV (reference sequence). The CDR3 covers 15 residues. CDR3 bases read: TGTGCCAGCAGTTTATCGATTAGTTCCCCCTACGAG. Its translation: CASSLSISSPYE. In full, the CDR3 reads CASSLSISSPYEQYF.

With respect to this clone: The read comes to an end 3 residues before the CDR3 does, leaving the germline J gene to fill in the end. The chain joins TRBV2 to TRBJ2-3; weak D call: TRBD2 (6 bases). Trimming cost V 3 bases and J 0 bases, with 10 bases left between them. Looked up from germline, CDR1 is SNHLY and CDR2 is FYNNEI. The CDR3 runs to 15 residues. The sequenced part of the CDR3 DNA is TGTGCCAGCAGTGATTCGAGCGGGAGCACAGATACG. This gives the protein CASSDSSGSTDT. The whole CDR3 sequence is CASSDSSGSTDTQYF. Full variable domain (rest looked up from reference TRBV2 and TRBJ2-3): EPEVTQTPSHQVTQMGQEVILRCVPISNHLYFYWYRQILGQKVEFLVSFYNNEISEKSEIFDDQFSVERPDGSNFTLKIRSTKLEDSAMYFCASSDSSGSTDTQYFGPGTRLTVL.

About this clone itself: The CDR3 extends 3 residues past the end of the read, so its final part is completed from the germline J gene. This chain uses TRBV7-8 with TRBJ2-2; tentative D call: TRBD2 (5 bases). CDR1 is SGHVS, CDR2 FQNEAQ, per germline. The CDR3 has 14 residues. Trimming shortened V by 3 bases and J by 3 bases, and 8 bases separated the two germline ends. The CDR3 loop is CASSFTGDTGELFF. The DNA read from the CDR3 is TGTGCCAGCAGCTTTACCGGGGACACCGGGGAG.

Of note for this clone: The missing CDR3 end, 3 residues past where the read stops, is filled in from the germline J gene. The V gene is TRBV2, the J gene TRBJ2-5, with 11 nucleotides matching TRBD1. The germline CDR1 and CDR2 sequences are SNHLY and FYNNEI. The CDR3 runs to 13 residues. The V and J ends lost 8 bases and 2 bases, in that order; junction bases with no gene match: 1. The CDR3 loop is CASGQGAQETQYF. The covered CDR3 bases are TGTGCCAGCGGACAGGGGGCTCAAGAGACC.